These 4 T cell receptor beta chains share one sample of origin, sequenced in a study of cytomegalovirus exposure and HLA in healthy donors. PCR involved 60 Vbeta and 13 Jbeta primers. The assay was immunoSEQ multiplex PCR, and TCRdb's table has in-frame clones only and misses some. The sample includes 210,000 or so clones, about 80% of them seen just once. The sequencing sample was made of PBMCs. These receptors were collected from a man younger than 30 in good health and CMV-seronegative.

The rearrangement joins TRBV6-5 to TRBJ2-7, with 12 positions matching TRBD2. CDR3 length equals 15 residues. V lost 6 bases and J lost 2; bases outside the gene matches: 5. Germline V gene lookup returns CDR1 MNHEY and CDR2 SVGAGI. The CDR3 DNA sequence: TGTGCCAGCAGCCGACTAGCGGGAGACACCTACGAGCAGTACTTC. Its protein product is CASSRLAGDTYEQYF.

This clone was found a few times. This chain connects TRBV28 to TRBJ2-3; 8 bases line up with TRBD2. Germline CDR1 and CDR2: MDHEN and SYDVKM. V lost 3 bases and J lost 3; bases outside the gene matches: 5. The CDR3 consists of 15 residues. DNA of the CDR3: TGTGCCAGCAGTTTCGCGGGAGGAGGAACAGATACGCAGTATTTT. Protein product: CASSFAGGGTDTQYF.

As concerns this clone: One end of the junction varies from germline; a read error may be responsible. The chain employs TRBV7-9 and TRBJ1-1; 7 nucleotides agree with TRBD1. The CDR3 length is 15 residues. Germline loops: CDR1 SEHNR, CDR2 FQNEAQ (reference sequence). The DNA for the CDR3 is TGTTCCAGCAGCGAGAGACAGGGATTGAACACTGAAGCTTTCTTT. Protein: CSSSERQGLNTEAFF.

The chain has TRBV2 and TRBJ2-3; tentative D call: TRBD1 (6 bases). Germline-derived CDR1 and CDR2 are SNHLY and FYNNEI. V lost 5 bases to trimming and J lost 0 bases, with 12 bases between them. The CDR3 covers 15 residues. CDR3 in amino acids: CASSLQGSSTDTQYF. CDR3 coding DNA: TGTGCCAGCAGTCTACAGGGTTCTAGCACAGATACGCAGTATTTT.